This paragraph covers one T cell receptor (beta chain) sequence. This clonotype was counted a few times. The clone's antigen remains unknown. The sample holds no much larger clone one base away, and base qualities are not on file. The treatment or condition label, as the study defines it: in vitro stimulation with specific CMV peptide epitopes to enrich CMV-specific T cells. This specimen comes from a study of T cell repertoires in cytomegalovirus infection (dated by TCRdb to the late 2010s). With regard to the full study: Peptide stimulations targeted recently identified HLA-C-restricted CMV epitopes, whose presentation resists viral immunomodulation, together with well-studied HLA-B-restricted epitopes. Because public TCR beta signatures pointed to carriage of CMV infection together with the matching HLA type, the HLA type of each donor mattered for the analysis. Paper-wide results and their limitations: The ex vivo response was dominated by HLA-C-restricted CMV-specific TCR beta clonotypes, and the single most frequent clonotype in two of eight donors was supplied by these HLA-C-restricted clonotypes. Carriers of CMV infection plus the relevant HLA type were discriminated by the cumulative frequency of public TCR beta family members in the study cohort and in an independent approximately 360-donor cohort.

From the cysteine up to the phenylalanine, the CDR3 has a length of 13 residues. Only the CDR3 DNA is retained, 39 bases long and in frame from the first base. Trimming takes 5 bases from V and 4 bases from J, and the germline ends sit 9 bases apart. The germline V gene supplies CDR1 MNHEY and CDR2 SVGEGT. The sequencer listed for this sample is Illumina HiSeq 1500. TCRdb reworked the public reads: Q25 trimming with fastp, MiXCR clone assembly, productive beta chains retained. Duplicate CDR3 protein sequences are folded into a single record with the most common DNA and genes. Within this sample are 900,000 to 950,000 distinct CDR3 sequences, with around 31% of them counted one time only. Of the sample, about an eighth is held by the ten largest clones.

The sequenced sample was cultured CD8+ T cells from PBMCs, obtained from culture after CMV antigen stimulation. The source of this sequence is a human donor in good health (CMV status not recorded). Some clones in this sample may be carry-over from other donors' samples. Here the chain combines TRBV6-2 or TRBV6-3 and TRBJ2-1, with a tentative D gene TRBD1 over 5 matching bases. The nucleotides are TGTGCCAGCAGTCGACAGATTTACAATGAGCAGTTCTTC. Its coded protein is CASSRQIYNEQFF.